A single sample gave rise to the 8 T cell receptor beta chains below, sequenced in a study of cytomegalovirus exposure and HLA in healthy donors (dated by TCRdb to the late 2010s). Receptors were amplified or captured by the immunoSEQ multiplex PCR assay. For the multiplex PCR, a mixture combining 60 forward primers for TCR Vbeta segments and 13 reverse primers for TCR Jbeta segments was used. Sourced from immuneACCESS, this table was stored by TCRdb with only in-frame sequences that have V and J called. A share of the clones is absent; for the studies checked, an unresolved V gene accounts for under half, and the remainder has no known explanation. This sample gives 80,000 to 130,000 clones in total; approximately 68% of them show up just once. The ten largest account for approximately 4.3% of the sample. The sequencing input was PBMCs. Receptor source: a woman between 18 and 30 years old in good health and CMV-seropositive.

The V gene is TRBV9, the J gene TRBJ2-3; 10 nucleotides agree with TRBD2. J lost 12 bases, V lost 3 bases, and 16 bases had no gene match. The CDR3 spans 16 residues. CDR1 SGDLS and CDR2 YYNGEE come from the germline V gene. CDR3 coding DNA: TGTGCCAGCAGCGACCCGGGACTAGCGCAAACGGGCGCCCAGTATTTT. This gives the protein CASSDPGLAQTGAQYF.

The count of this clone is one. The chain links TRBV7-9 to TRBJ2-5; no reliable D call. The CDR3 consists of 14 residues. Trimming shortened V by 1 base and J by 3 bases, and 9 bases separated the two germline ends. Germline CDR1 SEHNR, CDR2 FQNEAQ (reference sequence). The CDR3 sequence is CASSLDGREETQYF. Here the CDR3 DNA reads TGTGCCAGCAGCTTAGACGGTCGGGAAGAGACCCAGTACTTC. Based on the CDR3 plus reference TRBV7-9 and TRBJ2-5, the full variable domain is DTGVSQNPRHKITKRGQNVTFRCDPISEHNRLYWYRQTLGQGPEFLTYFQNEAQLEKSRLLSDRFSAERPKGSFSTLEIQRTEQGDSAMYLCASSLDGREETQYFGPGTRLLVL.

V and J are TRBV7-9 and TRBJ2-7, with D perhaps matching TRBD2 (5 bases). The CDR3 has 13 amino acids. Germline V gene data show CDR1 as SEHNR and CDR2 as FQNEAQ (reference sequence). The ends were cut back, 4 bases at V and 4 bases at J, with 11 bases in the middle. The CDR3 DNA is TGTGCCAGCAGCTCCGGACTTTCTTACGAGCAGTACTTC. Protein product: CASSSGLSYEQYF.

This clone was seen a handful of times. The chain has TRBV23-1 and TRBJ2-7; D is undetermined. TRBV23-1 is an ORF, and what it does is uncertain. This CDR3 has 11 amino acids. The V end was cut by 5 bases, the J end by 6 bases, with 8 bases between. The CDR3 spells CASSVRSEQYF. As DNA, the CDR3 is TGCGCCAGCAGTGTTAGGAGCGAGCAGTACTTC.

The sample holds a few counts of this clone. The V and J genes are TRBV19 and TRBJ1-1; TRBD1 might be the D (5 bases). The germline CDR1 and CDR2 sequences are LNHDA and SQIVND (reference sequence). V lost 9 bases and J 4 bases, leaving 15 bases between the germline ends. The CDR3 spans 13 residues. In DNA form, the CDR3 reads TGTGCCAGCAAGAGACAGAACCCCACTGAAGCTTTCTTT. Amino acids: CASKRQNPTEAFF. Combining the CDR3 with reference TRBV19 and TRBJ1-1 gives the whole variable domain DGGITQSPKYLFRKEGQNVTLSCEQNLNHDAMYWYRQDPGQGLRLIYYSQIVNDFQKGDIAEGYSVSREKKESFPLTVTSAQKNPTAFYLCASKRQNPTEAFFGQGTRLTVV.

The chain has TRBV4-2 and TRBJ2-7; TRBD2 agrees at 12 bases. This CDR3 comprises 16 residues. CDR1 and CDR2 from the germline V gene are LGHNA and YNFKEQ. The ends lost 0 bases at V and 1 base at J; junction bases unmatched: 1. In nucleotides, the CDR3 is TGTGCCAGCAGCCAAGATCTAGCGGGAGGGTCCTACGAGCAGTACTTC. Protein sequence: CASSQDLAGGSYEQYF.

The genes are TRBV27 and TRBJ2-7, with 10 bases fitting TRBD1. Germline CDR1 reads MNHEY; CDR2 reads SMNVEV (reference sequence). Trimming cost V 2 bases and J 7 bases; bases outside gene matches: 5. The CDR3 covers 14 residues. CDR3 nucleotide sequence: TGTGCCAGCAGTTTACCAGGGACAGGGGAAGAGCAGTACTTC. It encodes CASSLPGTGEEQYF.

The V gene is TRBV28, the J gene TRBJ1-2; D possibly corresponds to TRBD1 (6 bases). Trimming took off 5 bases at V and 3 bases at J, with 10 bases between the two ends. Germline lookup yields CDR1 MDHEN and CDR2 SYDVKM. This CDR3 has 13 amino acids. CDR3 DNA: TGTGCCAGCAGTGGGGGCCCCCACTATGGCTACACCTTC. Its translation: CASSGGPHYGYTF.